This is a list of T cell receptor beta chains from one sample in a study of monozygotic twins with inflammatory bowel disease. TCRdb re-analyzed the 5' RACE reads; it lists each CDR3 protein once, without DNA. This table holds about 450,000 distinct CDR3 sequences. The specimen was blood. These receptors were taken from a human donor with ulcerative colitis or Crohn's disease, or a healthy co-twin of an affected twin (not recorded which). Each CDR3 is given with its conserved first and last residue.

V: TRBV19; J: TRBJ2-7; CDR3: CASSILPAGTYEQYF
V: TRBV5-1; J: TRBJ2-7; CDR3: CASSLRAGENYEQYF
V: TRBV15; J: TRBJ1-6; CDR3: CATSRDRDSSSYNSPLHF
V: TRBV3-1; J: TRBJ2-1; CDR3: CASSQALTANNEQFF
V: TRBV6-5; J: TRBJ1-2; CDR3: CASSSRGPASNYGYTF
V: TRBV7-6; J: TRBJ2-3; CDR3: CASSLASGASTDTQYF
V: TRBV20-1; J: TRBJ2-5; CDR3: CSASRGARETQYF
V: TRBV12-3/TRBV12-4; J: TRBJ1-3; CDR3: CASDRNGNTIYF
V: TRBV11-2; J: TRBJ2-1; CDR3: CASSIFSPLQGSYYNEQFF
V: TRBV7-9; J: TRBJ2-3; CDR3: CASSLLVGRPDTQYF
V: TRBV5-1; J: TRBJ2-1; CDR3: CASSLDDGNNEQFF
V: TRBV5-1; J: TRBJ2-5; CDR3: CASSPGIGQGTETQYF
V: TRBV12-3/TRBV12-4; J: TRBJ2-2; CDR3: CASSLRQGRTGELFF
V: TRBV5-1; J: TRBJ2-2; CDR3: CASSLGGNDRNTGELFF
V: TRBV5-1; J: TRBJ2-5; CDR3: CASSAEGETQYF
V: TRBV7-9; J: TRBJ2-7; CDR3: CASSLSRAGEQYF
V: TRBV6-2/TRBV6-3; J: TRBJ2-1; CDR3: CASSPRHEQFF